These 10 T cell receptor beta chains came from one sample sequenced in a study of blood T cell repertoires in COVID-19. Measured with immunoSEQ multiplex PCR; TCRdb has only the in-frame clones, and not every one. Among 300,000 to 450,000 clones, 89% were seen once, and the ten largest hold over 3.5%. Sequenced input: peripheral blood. These receptors came from a woman aged 55 to 70 with COVID-19, enrolled during active disease.

The CDR3 here is CATSGSRNQPQHF. CDR3 in DNA: TGTGCCACCAGCGGGAGTCGGAATCAGCCCCAGCATTTT. V gene TRBV15 combines with J gene TRBJ1-5, with D unresolved. This CDR3 has 13 residues. The germline V gene has CDR1 LNHNV and CDR2 YYDKDF (reference sequence). V dropped 5 bases and J dropped 4 bases, with 9 bases sitting between them.

This rearrangement joins TRBV19 to TRBJ1-5; D is possibly TRBD1 (6 bases). V lost 5 bases, J lost 5 bases, and 22 bases lay in between. The CDR3 consists of 17 residues. Per the germline V gene, CDR1 is LNHDA and CDR2 is SQIVND (reference sequence). The CDR3: CASSPSRGWGSDQPQHF. The CDR3 coding sequence is TGTGCCAGTAGTCCGTCCAGGGGATGGGGAAGTGATCAGCCCCAGCATTTT.

The chain carries TRBV30 and TRBJ1-3, with D possibly matching TRBD1 (5 bases). Germline loops: CDR1 GTSNPN, CDR2 SVGIG (reference sequence). Trimming stripped 5 bases from V and 7 bases from J, with 18 bases between. This CDR3 has 14 residues. CDR3 amino acids: CAWEPPGRGNTIYF. As DNA, the CDR3 is TGTGCCTGGGAGCCACCGGGGAGGGGTAACACCATATATTTT.

The chain links TRBV18 to TRBJ1-5, with D possibly TRBD1 on 5 matching bases. The CDR3 has 14 amino acids. Germline V lookup: CDR1 KGHSH, CDR2 LQKENI. V was clipped by 3 bases and J by 7 bases, with 13 bases between them. The CDR3 DNA reads as TGTGCCAGCTCACCGGGCAGGGTTGAGCAGCCCCAGCATTTT. It encodes CASSPGRVEQPQHF. The variable domain in full, completed from reference TRBV18 and TRBJ1-5, reads NAGVMQNPRHLVRRRGQEARLRCSPMKGHSHVYWYRQLPEEGLKFMVYLQKENIIDESGMPKERFSAEFPKEGPSILRIQQVVRGDSAAYFCASSPGRVEQPQHFGDGTRLSIL.

The chain couples TRBV28 to TRBJ1-5; TRBD1 agrees at 7 bases. Germline-derived CDR1 and CDR2 are MDHEN and SYDVKM. The CDR3 consists of 16 residues. With 5 bases clipped from V and 0 bases from J, the junction kept 7 bases outside the gene matches. The CDR3 DNA reads as TGTGCCAGCAGTCTCGACAGGGATTTTAGCAATCAGCCCCAGCATTTT. It yields the protein CASSLDRDFSNQPQHF.

On this clone: At one boundary the junction diverges from the germline segment, which might be a read error. This sequence joins TRBV11-2 and TRBJ1-2, with D perhaps matching TRBD1 (6 bases). This CDR3 is 14 amino acids long. Germline CDR1 is SGHAT and CDR2 is FQNNGV. CDR3 in amino acids: CASHSGGALGGTIF. The CDR3 nucleotides read TGTGCCAGCCACTCAGGCGGCGCTTTAGGGGGAACAATCTTC.

The chain couples TRBV7-3 to TRBJ2-7, with a possible D match to TRBD1 (6 bases). The CDR3 is 15 amino acids. Trimming took 2 bases from V and 4 from J, leaving 15 bases between them. Germline V gene lookup returns CDR1 SGHTA and CDR2 FQGTGA. As DNA, the CDR3 is TGTGCCAGCAGCTTACAAGGGGGTGGGGTTTACGAGCAGTACTTC. Its translation: CASSLQGGGVYEQYF.

This sequence joins TRBV7-2 and TRBJ2-6; 7 positions agree with TRBD1. The CDR3 totals 16 residues. The J segment lost 2 bases and the V segment lost 5 bases, leaving 6 bases of the junction unmatched. The germline V gene encodes CDR1 SGHTA and CDR2 FQGNSA. CDR3 protein: CASSVQGSPGANVLTF. CDR3 nucleotides: TGTGCCAGCAGCGTACAGGGGAGCCCTGGGGCCAACGTCCTGACTTTC. Complete variable domain (other parts from reference TRBV7-2 and TRBJ2-6): GAGVSQSPSNKVTEKGKDVELRCDPISGHTALYWYRQSLGQGLEFLIYFQGNSAPDKSGLPSDRFSAERTGGSVSTLTIQRTQQEDSAVYLCASSVQGSPGANVLTFGAGSRLTVL.

This chain links TRBV19 with TRBJ1-5; weak D call: TRBD1 (5 bases). CDR1 and CDR2 (germline): LNHDA, SQIVND (reference sequence). Trimming removed 2 bases at V and 0 bases at J, with 11 bases between. The CDR3 runs to 16 residues. This CDR3 reads CASSIRGGDSNQPQHF. For the CDR3, the DNA is TGTGCCAGTAGTATACGGGGGGGAGATAGCAATCAGCCCCAGCATTTT.

This chain uses TRBV10-3 with TRBJ1-6, with TRBD1 as a possible D gene (5 bases). CDR3 length equals 15 residues. CDR1 ENHRY and CDR2 SYGVKD come from the germline V gene. V lost 4 bases, J lost 9 bases, and 16 bases lay in between. As DNA, the CDR3 is TGTGCCATCAGTGCGGCAGGGAGGCTGGGTTCACCCCTCCACTTT. Residues: CAISAAGRLGSPLHF.